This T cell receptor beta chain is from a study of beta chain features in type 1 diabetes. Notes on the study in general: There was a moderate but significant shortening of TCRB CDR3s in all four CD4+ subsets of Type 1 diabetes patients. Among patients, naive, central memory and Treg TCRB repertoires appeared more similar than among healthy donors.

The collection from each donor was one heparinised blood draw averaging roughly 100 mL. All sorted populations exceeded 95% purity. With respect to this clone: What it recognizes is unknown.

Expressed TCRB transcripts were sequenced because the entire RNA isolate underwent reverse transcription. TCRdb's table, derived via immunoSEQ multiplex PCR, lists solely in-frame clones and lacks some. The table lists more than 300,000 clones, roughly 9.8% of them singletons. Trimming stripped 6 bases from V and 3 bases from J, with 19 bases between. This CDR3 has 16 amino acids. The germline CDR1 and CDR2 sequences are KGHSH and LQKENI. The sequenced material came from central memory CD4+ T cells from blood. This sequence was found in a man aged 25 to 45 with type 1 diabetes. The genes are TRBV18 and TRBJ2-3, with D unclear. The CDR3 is CASSAIRADATDTQYF. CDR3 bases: TGTGCCAGCTCCGCCATAAGGGCCGATGCGACAGATACGCAGTATTTT.